The T cell receptor (beta chain) described here comes from a study of blood T cell repertoires in COVID-19. Looking at the study overall: Samples representing acute and convalescent COVID-19 were sourced from the United States, Italy and Spain. T cells, B-cell-depleted T cells, or PBMCs provided the cDNA or gDNA that served as material.

Here immunoSEQ multiplex PCR was the method, and the copy in TCRdb shows in-frame clones only, minus some. The repertoire has more than 400,000 clones, 80% to 95% of them found once; the top ten carry more than 0.55%. The sequence was collected from a man younger than 30 who had recovered from COVID-19. Sequencing input: PBMCs or T cells enriched from blood (not recorded which).

This CDR3 reads CASRPGRDKRGYTF. The CDR3 nucleotides read TGTGCCAGCAGACCCGGACGGGATAAACGGGGCTACACCTTC. V gene TRBV6-5 combines with J gene TRBJ1-2; no clear D gene. Germline V gene data show CDR1 as MNHEY and CDR2 as SVGAGI. The CDR3 length is 14 residues. Trimming stripped 6 bases from V and 8 bases from J, with 19 bases between.